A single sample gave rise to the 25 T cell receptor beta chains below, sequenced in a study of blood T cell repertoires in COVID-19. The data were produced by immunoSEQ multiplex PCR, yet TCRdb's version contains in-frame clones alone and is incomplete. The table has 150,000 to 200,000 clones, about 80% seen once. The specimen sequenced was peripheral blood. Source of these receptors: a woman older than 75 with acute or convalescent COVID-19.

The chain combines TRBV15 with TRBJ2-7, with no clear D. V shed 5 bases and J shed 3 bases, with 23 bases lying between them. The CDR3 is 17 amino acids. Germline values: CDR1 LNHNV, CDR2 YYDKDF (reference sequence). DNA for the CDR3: TGTGCCACCAGCTTGATTCGACGGTCAACTACCAACTACGAGCAGTACTTC. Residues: CATSLIRRSTTNYEQYF.

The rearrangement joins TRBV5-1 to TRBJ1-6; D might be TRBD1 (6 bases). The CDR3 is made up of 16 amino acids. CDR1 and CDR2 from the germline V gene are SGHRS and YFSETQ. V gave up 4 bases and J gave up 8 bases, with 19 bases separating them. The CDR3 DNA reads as TGCGCCAGCAGCCTCTTCGGGGGGGCGGATTATTCACCCCTCCACTTT. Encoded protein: CASSLFGGADYSPLHF. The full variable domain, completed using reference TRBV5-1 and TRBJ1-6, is KAGVTQTPRYLIKTRGQQVTLSCSPISGHRSVSWYQQTPGQGLQFLFEYFSETQRNKGNFPGRFSGRQFSNSRSEMNVSTLELGDSALYLCASSLFGGADYSPLHFGNGTRLTVT.

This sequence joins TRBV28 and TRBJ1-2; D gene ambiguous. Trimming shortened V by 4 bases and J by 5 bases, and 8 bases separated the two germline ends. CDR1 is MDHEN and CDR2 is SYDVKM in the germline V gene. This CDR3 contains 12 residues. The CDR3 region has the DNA TGTGCCAGCAGTTCCGGGGAATATGGCTACACCTTC. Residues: CASSSGEYGYTF.

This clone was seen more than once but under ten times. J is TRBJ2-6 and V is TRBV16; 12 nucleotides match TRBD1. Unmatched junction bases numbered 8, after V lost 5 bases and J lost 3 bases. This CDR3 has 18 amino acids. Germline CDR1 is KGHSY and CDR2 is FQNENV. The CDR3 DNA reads TGTGCCAGCAGCTCTCCGGGACAGGGGGCTGGTGGGGCCAACGTCCTGACTTTC. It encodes CASSSPGQGAGGANVLTF.

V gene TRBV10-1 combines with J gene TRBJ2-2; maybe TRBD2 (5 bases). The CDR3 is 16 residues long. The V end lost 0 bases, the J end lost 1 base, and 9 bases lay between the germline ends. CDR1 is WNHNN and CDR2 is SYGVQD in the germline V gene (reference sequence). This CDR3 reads CASSESRVGNTGELFF. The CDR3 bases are TGCGCCAGCAGTGAGTCGAGGGTCGGGAACACCGGGGAGCTGTTTTTT.

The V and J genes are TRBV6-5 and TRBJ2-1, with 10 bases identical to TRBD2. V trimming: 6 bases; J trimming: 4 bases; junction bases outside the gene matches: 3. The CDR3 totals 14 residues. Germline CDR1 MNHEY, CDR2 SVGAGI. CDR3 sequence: CASSVAGGYNEQFF. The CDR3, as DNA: TGTGCCAGCAGCGTAGCGGGAGGTTACAATGAGCAGTTCTTC.

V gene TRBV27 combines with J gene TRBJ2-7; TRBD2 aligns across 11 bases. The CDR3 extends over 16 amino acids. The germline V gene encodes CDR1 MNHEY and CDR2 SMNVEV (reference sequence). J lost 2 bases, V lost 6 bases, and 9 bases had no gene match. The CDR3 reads CASSLLAGGSTYEQYF. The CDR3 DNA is TGTGCCAGCAGCCTCCTAGCGGGAGGCTCCACCTACGAGCAGTACTTC.

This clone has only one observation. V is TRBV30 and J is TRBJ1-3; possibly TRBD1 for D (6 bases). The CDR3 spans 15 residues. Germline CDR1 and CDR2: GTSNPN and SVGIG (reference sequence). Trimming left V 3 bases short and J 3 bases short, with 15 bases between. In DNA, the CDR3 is TGTGCCTGGAGCCCACTCCGGACAGTTGGAAACACCATATATTTT. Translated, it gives CAWSPLRTVGNTIYF. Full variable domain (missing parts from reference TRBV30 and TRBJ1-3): SQTIHQWPATLVQPVGSPLSLECTVEGTSNPNLYWYRQAAGRGLQLLFYSVGIGQISSEVPQNLSASRPQDRQFILSSKKLLLSDSGFYLCAWSPLRTVGNTIYFGEGSWLTVV.

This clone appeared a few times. The CDR3, as DNA: TGCGCCAGCAAAGAAATAGCAGGTGGGGCGCAGGAGCAGTTCTTC. This sequence encodes CASKEIAGGAQEQFF. The V and J genes are TRBV5-1 and TRBJ2-1, with a weak D call TRBD1 (5 bases). The germline V and J ends were trimmed by 6 bases and 10 bases, with 23 bases remaining between them. This CDR3 spans 15 amino acids. Germline values: CDR1 SGHRS, CDR2 YFSETQ.

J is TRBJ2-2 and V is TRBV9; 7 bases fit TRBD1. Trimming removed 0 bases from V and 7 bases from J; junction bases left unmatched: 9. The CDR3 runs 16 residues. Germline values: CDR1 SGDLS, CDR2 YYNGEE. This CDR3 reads CASSVEGAIAFGELFF. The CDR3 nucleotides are TGTGCCAGCAGCGTAGAGGGGGCGATCGCATTCGGGGAGCTGTTTTTT.

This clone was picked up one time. CDR3 coding DNA: TGTGCCAGTAGCCCCCTCCTCGGGGGGGCAAAGAACACTGAAGCTTTCTTT. It is translated as CASSPLLGGAKNTEAFF. This chain links TRBV19 with TRBJ1-1, with D possibly being TRBD1 (6 bases). The germline V gene has CDR1 LNHDA and CDR2 SQIVND (reference sequence). V was trimmed by 6 bases and J by 1 base, leaving 21 bases between them. CDR3 length: 17 amino acids. Full variable domain (missing parts from reference TRBV19 and TRBJ1-1): DGGITQSPKYLFRKEGQNVTLSCEQNLNHDAMYWYRQDPGQGLRLIYYSQIVNDFQKGDIAEGYSVSREKKESFPLTVTSAQKNPTAFYLCASSPLLGGAKNTEAFFGQGTRLTVV.

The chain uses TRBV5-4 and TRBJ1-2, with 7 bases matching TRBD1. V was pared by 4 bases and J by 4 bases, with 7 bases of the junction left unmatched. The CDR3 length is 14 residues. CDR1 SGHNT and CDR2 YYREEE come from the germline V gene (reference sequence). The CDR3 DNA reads TGTGCCAGCAGCGGGACAGCGGCGGGCTATGGCTACACCTTC. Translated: CASSGTAAGYGYTF.

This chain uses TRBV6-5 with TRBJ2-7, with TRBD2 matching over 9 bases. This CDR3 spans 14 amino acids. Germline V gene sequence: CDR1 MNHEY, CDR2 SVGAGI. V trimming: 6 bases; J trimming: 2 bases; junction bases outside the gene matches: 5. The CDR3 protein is CASSRLAVTYEQYF. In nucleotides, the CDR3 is TGTGCCAGCAGCCGACTAGCGGTGACCTACGAGCAGTACTTC.

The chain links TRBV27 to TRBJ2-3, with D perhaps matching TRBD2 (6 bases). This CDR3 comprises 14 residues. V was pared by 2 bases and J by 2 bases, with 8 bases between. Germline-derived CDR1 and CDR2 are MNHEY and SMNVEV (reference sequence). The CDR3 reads CASSLRGITDTQYF. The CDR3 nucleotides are TGTGCCAGCAGTTTACGGGGGATCACAGATACGCAGTATTTT.

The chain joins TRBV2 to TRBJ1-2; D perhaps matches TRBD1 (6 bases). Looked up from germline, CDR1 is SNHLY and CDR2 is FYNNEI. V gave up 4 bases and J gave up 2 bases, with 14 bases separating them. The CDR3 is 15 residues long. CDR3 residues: CASSVLRGINYGYTF. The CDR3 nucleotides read TGTGCCAGCAGTGTCCTCAGGGGAATAAACTATGGCTACACCTTC.

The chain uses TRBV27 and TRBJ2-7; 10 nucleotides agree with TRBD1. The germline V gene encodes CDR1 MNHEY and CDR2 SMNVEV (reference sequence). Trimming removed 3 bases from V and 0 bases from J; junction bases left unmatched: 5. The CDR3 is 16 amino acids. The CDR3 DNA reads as TGTGCCAGCAGTTTGGGGACAGGGGCCACCTCCTACGAGCAGTACTTC. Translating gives CASSLGTGATSYEQYF.

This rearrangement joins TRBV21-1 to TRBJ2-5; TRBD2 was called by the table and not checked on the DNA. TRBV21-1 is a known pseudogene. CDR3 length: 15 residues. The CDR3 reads CASARLAGLGETQYF. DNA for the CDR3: TGTGCCAGCGCTCGACTAGCGGGGTTAGGGGAGACCCAGTACTTC.

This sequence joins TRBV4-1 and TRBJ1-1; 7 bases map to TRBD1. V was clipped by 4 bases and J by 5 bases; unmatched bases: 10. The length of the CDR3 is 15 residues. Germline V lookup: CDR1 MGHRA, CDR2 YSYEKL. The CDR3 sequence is CASSPPGRGRTEAFF. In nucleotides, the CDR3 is TGCGCCAGCAGCCCGCCGGGCAGGGGGAGGACTGAAGCTTTCTTT.

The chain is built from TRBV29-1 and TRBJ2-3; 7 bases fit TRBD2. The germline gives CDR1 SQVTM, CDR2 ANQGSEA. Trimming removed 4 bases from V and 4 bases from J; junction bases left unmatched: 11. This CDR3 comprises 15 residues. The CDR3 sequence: CSVVPHRGGADTQYF. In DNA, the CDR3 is TGCAGCGTTGTACCCCACCGGGGAGGGGCAGATACGCAGTATTTT.

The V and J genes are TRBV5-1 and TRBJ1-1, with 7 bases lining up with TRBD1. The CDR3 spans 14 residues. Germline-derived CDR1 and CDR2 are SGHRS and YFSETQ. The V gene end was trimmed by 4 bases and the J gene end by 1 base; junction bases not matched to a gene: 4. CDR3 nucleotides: TGCGCCAGCAGCCAGGGACAGAGGAACACTGAAGCTTTCTTT. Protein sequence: CASSQGQRNTEAFF.

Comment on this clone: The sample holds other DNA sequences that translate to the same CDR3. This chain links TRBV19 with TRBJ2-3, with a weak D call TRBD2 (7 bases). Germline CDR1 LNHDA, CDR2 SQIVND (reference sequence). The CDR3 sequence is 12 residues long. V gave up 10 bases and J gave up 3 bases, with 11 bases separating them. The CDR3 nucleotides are TGTGCCACTGAGGGGGGGACAGATACGCAGTATTTT. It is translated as CATEGGTDTQYF.

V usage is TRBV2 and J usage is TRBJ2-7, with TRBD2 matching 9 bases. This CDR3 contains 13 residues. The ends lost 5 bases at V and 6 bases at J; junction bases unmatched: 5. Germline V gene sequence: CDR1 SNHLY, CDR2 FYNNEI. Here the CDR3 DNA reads TGTGCCAGCAGTACCCTGACTAGCGGCGAGCAGTACTTC. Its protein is CASSTLTSGEQYF.

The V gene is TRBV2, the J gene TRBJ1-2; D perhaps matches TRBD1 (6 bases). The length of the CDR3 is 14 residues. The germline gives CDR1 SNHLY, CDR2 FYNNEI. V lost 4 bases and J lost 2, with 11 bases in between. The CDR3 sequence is CASSAGGVNYGYTF. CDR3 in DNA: TGTGCCAGCAGTGCTGGGGGCGTAAACTATGGCTACACCTTC.

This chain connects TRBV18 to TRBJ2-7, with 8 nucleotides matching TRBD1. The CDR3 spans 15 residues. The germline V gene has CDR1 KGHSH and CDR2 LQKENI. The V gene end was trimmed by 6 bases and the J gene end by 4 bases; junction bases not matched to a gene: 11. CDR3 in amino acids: CASSSGQGGVYEQYF. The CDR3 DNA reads TGTGCCAGCTCCTCTGGACAGGGCGGAGTGTACGAGCAGTACTTC.

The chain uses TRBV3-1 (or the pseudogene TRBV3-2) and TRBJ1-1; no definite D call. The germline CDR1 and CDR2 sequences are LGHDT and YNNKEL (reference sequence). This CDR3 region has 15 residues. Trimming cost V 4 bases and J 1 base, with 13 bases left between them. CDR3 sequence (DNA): TGTGCCAGCAGCCCCCTCGGCGGCAAGAACACTGAAGCTTTCTTT. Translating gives CASSPLGGKNTEAFF.